This T cell receptor (beta chain) was identified during a study of cytomegalovirus exposure and HLA in healthy donors. Losses at the gene ends were 5 bases for V and 5 bases for J; bases not matched to a gene: 15. This CDR3 region has 19 residues. CDR1 and CDR2 from the germline V gene are SEHNR and FQNEAQ (reference sequence). Study outcomes and limitations: Accurate prediction of HLA-A and HLA-B alleles (for most subjects) was reportedly achieved from TCR beta sequences.

Details on this clone: Its matching antigen is unknown.

PCR involved 60 Vbeta and 13 Jbeta primers. Clones were read by immunoSEQ multiplex PCR, and TCRdb kept only the in-frame ones, dropping some. The sample lists about 150,000 clones, around 82% occurring once. The sequencing input was PBMCs. The TCR sequence derives from a woman in her 40s in good health and CMV-seropositive. The genes are TRBV7-9 and TRBJ1-4; 12 bases are a match to TRBD1. In nucleotides, the CDR3 is TGTGCCAGCAGCGGAACTCGCCCCAGGGACAGGGGGCTCAATGAAAAACTGTTTTTT. Its translation: CASSGTRPRDRGLNEKLFF.